This T cell receptor beta chain was recorded in a study of shared clonotypes between healthy human individuals (dated by TCRdb to 2020 to 2022). Regarding the study in general: Three men and two women, aged 18 to 49 years, made up the cohort. For each donor, CD4 naive and CD4 memory were each run on three plates, CD8 naive on two plates, and CD8 memory on one plate. Blood TCR repertoires of five healthy adults were deeply sequenced to estimate repertoire size and the extent of clonotype sharing between individuals. To increase sequencing depth and limit assay-specific biases, TCR repertoire library preparation and sequencing were carried out by different laboratories using diverse techniques. Per donor, leukapheresis produced somewhere between about 0.94 and 9.5 billion PBMCs.

Here is what the overall study found, with its caveats: Because the study included a small number of donors, the genetic and exposure-history diversity represented was limited. About 5% of naive CD4, 3.5% of naive CD8, approximately 2% of memory CD4, and 0.4% of memory CD8 clonotypes were shared across several donors. Sampling was restricted to blood, and TCR repertoires in tissues likely differ from the TCR repertoires found in blood. Compared with non-shared clonotypes, the clonotypes found in all four sorted-subset donors had higher generation probabilities. Naive subsets generally had larger estimated clonotype richness than memory subsets did. Even with the large sequencing depth, rarefaction of the sorted-subset datasets indicated that sequencing was incomplete. Pairwise subsampling led to the expectation that sequencing depth would affect the degree of clonotype sharing among donors.

The CDR3 has 16 amino acids, counting the end cysteine and phenylalanine. The entry retains the CDR3 DNA only, 48 bases that are in frame from base 1. For CDR1 and CDR2, the germline V gene lists MDHEN and SYDVKM. The junction carries 15 bases between V and J, which are trimmed by 6 bases and 0 bases respectively. Note on this clone: Its antigen target is currently unknown. No per-base quality is available; no much larger clone lies one base away.

Using the deep immunoSEQ assay, TCR CDR3 regions were amplified from genomic DNA by multiplex PCR. Extracted genomic DNA from each cell subset was distributed evenly across all wells of several immunoSEQ 96-well plates, and each plate was treated as a replicate. For sorted subsets, approximately 200 ng of genomic DNA, equivalent to some 33,000 T cell genomes, went into each replicate PCR. The purified libraries were quantified using a Qubit 3.0 fluorometer, sized with a Bioanalyzer 2100, and then quantified again using the KAPA Library Quantification kit. Each immunoSEQ 96-well plate was sequenced on its own single-read 150-cycle Illumina NextSeq 550 flow cell. Per the original workflow: Because the immunoSEQ output included only junctional sequences and no quality scores, the filtering could not be the same as the filtering used for full-length reads. Sequences were annotated with PyIR, a Python wrapper for IgBLAST v1.9, using IMGT germline references to assign V/J genes and CDR3. Reads were filtered out if the reads had weak V/J assignments (E-value above 1e-6), no CDR3, stop codons, out-of-frame junctions, or ambiguous translated residues. V3J clonotypes were defined by identical inferred V gene, J gene, and CDR3 amino acid sequence. To compute the percentage overlap between repertoires, the number of shared unique clonotypes was divided by the size of the smaller repertoire. Repertoire richness was assessed with RTK rarefaction, the Chao1 estimator, and Recon v2.1 estimates of unobserved clonotypes. Generation probabilities were computed with OLGA for all TCRbeta clonotypes obtained by the gDNA method from a handful of donors. TCRdb carries this immuneACCESS record with in-frame sequences only. Its versions omit some clonotypes, under half of them owing to an unresolved V gene in the studies checked, with the rest unexplained. D and trimming were read from the DNA, whereas the V and J calls and clone size are those reported in that table. This sample lists fewer than 1.8 million clones; around 98.5% were detected once. The ten largest clones capture 0.3% to 0.45% of the sample.

The donors were healthy, HIV-negative adults who had no recently reported acute infections or vaccinations. Every donor was a Caucasian adult residing in Nashville, Tennessee, USA. CD4+ T cells were enriched by magnetic negative selection; naive cells were then positively selected on CD45RA, and the negative fraction formed the memory subset. Blood was obtained by leukapheresis, after which PBMCs were separated by Ficoll-Histopaque density gradient centrifugation and cryopreserved in liquid nitrogen vapor phase. Purity and quantity of every magnetically sorted T cell population were checked by analytical flow cytometry. From each sorted fraction, genomic DNA was isolated and quantified by UV absorbance on a Nanodrop 2000c.

The sequence was collected from a man aged 25 to 40 in good health. Here the chain combines TRBV28 and TRBJ1-5, with the D segment identity uncertain. The material sequenced was naive CD4+ T cells sorted from blood. The intended sense of this specimen's cell subset or site label: CD45RA+ positively selected. At the DNA level, the sequence is TGTGCCAGCAGAACTGCTGACATAGATAGCAATCAGCCCCAGCATTTT. Its translation reads: CASRTADIDSNQPQHF.